This T cell receptor (beta chain) was recovered during a study of somatic mutations in cytotoxic T cells in rheumatoid arthritis. Overall study context: T-cell populations stained with V beta antibodies were in some cases flow-sorted at nearly 100% purity, including V beta1+ cells that were sequenced for TCRB.

TCRdb keeps only in-frame clones here, not all; method: immunoSEQ multiplex PCR. Here the sample spans 15,000 to 20,000 clones, roughly three quarters being singletons. Broader study findings: For patients with rheumatoid arthritis, CD8+ clonality went up with age, while healthy controls showed no such change.

Comment on this clone: Its specificity is unknown.

The CDR3 has 16 amino acids. Germline V gene lookup returns CDR1 SGHVS and CDR2 FQNEAQ. Losses at the gene ends were 5 bases for V and 4 bases for J; bases not matched to a gene: 12. Once isolated by positive magnetic bead selection, the CD4+ and CD8+ cells had their purity checked by flow cytometry. The TCR was taken from an adult with rheumatoid arthritis. The V gene is TRBV7-8, the J gene TRBJ2-3, with 7 bases matching TRBD2. Sample: CD8+ T cells sorted from blood. CDR3 DNA: TGTGCCAGCAGCCTCCCTGGGGCGGGAGAATCAGATACGCAGTATTTT. It encodes CASSLPGAGESDTQYF.